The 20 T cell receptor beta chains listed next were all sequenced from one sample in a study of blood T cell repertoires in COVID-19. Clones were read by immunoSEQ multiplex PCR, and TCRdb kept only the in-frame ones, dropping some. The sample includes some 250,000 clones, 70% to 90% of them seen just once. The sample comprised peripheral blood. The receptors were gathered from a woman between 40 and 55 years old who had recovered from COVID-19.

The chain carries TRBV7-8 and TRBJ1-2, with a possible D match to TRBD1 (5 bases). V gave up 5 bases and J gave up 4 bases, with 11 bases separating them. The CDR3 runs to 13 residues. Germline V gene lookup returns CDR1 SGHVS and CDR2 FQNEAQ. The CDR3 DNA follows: TGTGCCAGCAGCCCTGGGGGGAGCTATGGCTACACCTTC. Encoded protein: CASSPGGSYGYTF.

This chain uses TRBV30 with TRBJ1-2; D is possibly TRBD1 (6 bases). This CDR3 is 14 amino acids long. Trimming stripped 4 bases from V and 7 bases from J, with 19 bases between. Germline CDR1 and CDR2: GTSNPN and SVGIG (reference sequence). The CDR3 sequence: CAWTQGSLGTGYTF. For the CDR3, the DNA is TGTGCCTGGACCCAGGGGTCCTTAGGGACTGGCTACACCTTC.

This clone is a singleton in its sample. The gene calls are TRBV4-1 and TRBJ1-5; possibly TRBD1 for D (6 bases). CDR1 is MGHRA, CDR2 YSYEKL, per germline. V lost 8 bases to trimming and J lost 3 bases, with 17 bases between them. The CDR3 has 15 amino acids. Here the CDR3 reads CASRTHTGINQPQHF. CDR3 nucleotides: TGCGCCAGCCGAACGCATACAGGGATCAATCAGCCCCAGCATTTT.

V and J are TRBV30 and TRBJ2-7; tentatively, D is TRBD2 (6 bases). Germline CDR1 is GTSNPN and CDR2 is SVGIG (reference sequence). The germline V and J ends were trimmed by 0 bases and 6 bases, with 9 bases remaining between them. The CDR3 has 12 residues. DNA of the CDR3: TGTGCCTGGAGTGTGACCGGGGGCGAGCAGTACTTC. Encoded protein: CAWSVTGGEQYF.

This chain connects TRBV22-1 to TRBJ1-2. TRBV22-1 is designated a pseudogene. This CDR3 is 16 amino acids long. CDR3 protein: CPGSAPAAGANYGYTF. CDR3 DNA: TGTCCTGGGAGCGCACCGGCCGCGGGAGCTAACTATGGCTACACCTTC.

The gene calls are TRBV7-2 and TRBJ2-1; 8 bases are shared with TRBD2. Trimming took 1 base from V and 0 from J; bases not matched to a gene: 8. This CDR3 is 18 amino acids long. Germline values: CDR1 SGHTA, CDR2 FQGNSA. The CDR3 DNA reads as TGTGCCAGCAGCTTAGTCGGACTAGCCCCTAGCTCCTACAATGAGCAGTTCTTC. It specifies CASSLVGLAPSSYNEQFF. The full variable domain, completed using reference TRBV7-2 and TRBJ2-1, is GAGVSQSPSNKVTEKGKDVELRCDPISGHTALYWYRQSLGQGLEFLIYFQGNSAPDKSGLPSDRFSAERTGGSVSTLTIQRTQQEDSAVYLCASSLVGLAPSSYNEQFFGPGTRLTVL.

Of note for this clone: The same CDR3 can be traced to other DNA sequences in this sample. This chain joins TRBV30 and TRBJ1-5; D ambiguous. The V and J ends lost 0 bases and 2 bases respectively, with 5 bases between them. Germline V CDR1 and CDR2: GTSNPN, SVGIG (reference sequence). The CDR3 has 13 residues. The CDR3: CAWSVSGNQPQHF. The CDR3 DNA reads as TGTGCCTGGAGTGTCTCGGGCAATCAGCCCCAGCATTTT.

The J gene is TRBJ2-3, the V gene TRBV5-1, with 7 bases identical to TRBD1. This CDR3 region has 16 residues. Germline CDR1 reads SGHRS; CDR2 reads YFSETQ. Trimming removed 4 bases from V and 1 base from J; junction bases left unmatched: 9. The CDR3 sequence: CASSPSRDSRTDTQYF. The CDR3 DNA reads TGCGCCAGCAGCCCCTCCCGGGACAGCCGCACAGATACGCAGTATTTT.

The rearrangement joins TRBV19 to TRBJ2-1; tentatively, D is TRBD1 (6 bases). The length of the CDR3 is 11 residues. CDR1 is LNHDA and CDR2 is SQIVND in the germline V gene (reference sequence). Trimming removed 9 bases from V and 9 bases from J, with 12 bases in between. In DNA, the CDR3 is TGTGCCAGCACCGACAGGTCTGAGCAGTTCTTC. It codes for CASTDRSEQFF.

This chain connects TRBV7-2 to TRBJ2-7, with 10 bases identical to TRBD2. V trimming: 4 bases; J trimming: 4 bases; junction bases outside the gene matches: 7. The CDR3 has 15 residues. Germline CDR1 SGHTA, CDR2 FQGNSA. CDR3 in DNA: TGTGCCAGCAGCTCACAGACTAGCGGGTGGTACGAGCAGTACTTC. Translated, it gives CASSSQTSGWYEQYF.

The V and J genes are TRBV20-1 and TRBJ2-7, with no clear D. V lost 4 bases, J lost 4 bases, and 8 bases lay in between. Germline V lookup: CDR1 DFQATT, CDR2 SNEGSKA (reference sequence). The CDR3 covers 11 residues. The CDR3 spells CSATSVYEQYF. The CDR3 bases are TGCAGTGCTACCTCGGTATACGAGCAGTACTTC.

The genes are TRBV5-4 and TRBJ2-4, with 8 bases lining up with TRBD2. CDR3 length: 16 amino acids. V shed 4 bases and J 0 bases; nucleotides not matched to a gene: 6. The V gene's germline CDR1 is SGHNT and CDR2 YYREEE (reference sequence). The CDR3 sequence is CASSTRLALAKNIQYF. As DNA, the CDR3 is TGTGCCAGCAGCACGCGACTAGCGCTAGCCAAAAACATTCAGTACTTC.

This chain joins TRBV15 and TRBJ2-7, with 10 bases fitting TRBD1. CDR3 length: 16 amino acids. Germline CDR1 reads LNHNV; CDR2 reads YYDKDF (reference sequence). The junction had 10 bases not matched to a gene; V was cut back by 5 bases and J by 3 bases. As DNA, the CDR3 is TGTGCCACCAGCCCCCCCGGGACAGGGGTCCACTACGAGCAGTACTTC. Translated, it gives CATSPPGTGVHYEQYF.

In nucleotides, the CDR3 is TGTGCCACCAGAGGGGGGAAACTAGCGCATGACAATGAGCAGTTCTTC. This codes for CATRGGKLAHDNEQFF. The rearrangement links TRBV15 to TRBJ2-1; D may be TRBD2 (7 bases). CDR1 LNHNV and CDR2 YYDKDF come from the germline V gene (reference sequence). V was shortened by 6 bases and J by 5 bases, with 20 bases between the two germline ends. The CDR3 runs 16 residues. Full variable domain (remainder filled in from reference TRBV15 and TRBJ2-1): DAMVIQNPRYQVTQFGKPVTLSCSQTLNHNVMYWYQQKSSQAPKLLFHYYDKDFNNEADTPDNFQSRRPNTSFCFLDIRSPGLGDTAMYLCATRGGKLAHDNEQFFGPGTRLTVL.

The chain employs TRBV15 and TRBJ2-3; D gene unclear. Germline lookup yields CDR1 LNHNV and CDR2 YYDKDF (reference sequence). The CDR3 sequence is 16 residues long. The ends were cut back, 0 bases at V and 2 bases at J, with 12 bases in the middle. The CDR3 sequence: CATSRDHDAATDTQYF. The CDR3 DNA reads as TGTGCCACCAGCAGAGATCACGACGCGGCCACAGATACGCAGTATTTT.

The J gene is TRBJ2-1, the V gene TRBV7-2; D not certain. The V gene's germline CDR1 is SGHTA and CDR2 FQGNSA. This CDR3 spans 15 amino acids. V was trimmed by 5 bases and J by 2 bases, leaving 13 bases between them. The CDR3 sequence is CASSPTNPPYNEQFF. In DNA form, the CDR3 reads TGTGCCAGCAGCCCCACTAACCCCCCCTACAATGAGCAGTTCTTC. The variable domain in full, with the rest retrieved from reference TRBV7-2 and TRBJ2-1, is GAGVSQSPSNKVTEKGKDVELRCDPISGHTALYWYRQSLGQGLEFLIYFQGNSAPDKSGLPSDRFSAERTGGSVSTLTIQRTQQEDSAVYLCASSPTNPPYNEQFFGPGTRLTVL.

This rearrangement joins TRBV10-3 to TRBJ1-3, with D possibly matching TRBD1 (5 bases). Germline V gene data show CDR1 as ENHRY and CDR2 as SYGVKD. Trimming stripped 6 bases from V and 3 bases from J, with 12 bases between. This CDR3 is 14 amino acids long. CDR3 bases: TGTGCCATCAGCCAGGACAATTATGGAAACACCATATATTTT. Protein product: CAISQDNYGNTIYF.

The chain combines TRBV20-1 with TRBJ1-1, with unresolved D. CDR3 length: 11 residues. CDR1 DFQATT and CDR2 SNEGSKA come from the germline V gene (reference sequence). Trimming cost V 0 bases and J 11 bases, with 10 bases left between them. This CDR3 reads CSARDPPGAFF. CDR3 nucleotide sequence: TGCAGTGCTAGAGATCCCCCCGGGGCTTTCTTT.

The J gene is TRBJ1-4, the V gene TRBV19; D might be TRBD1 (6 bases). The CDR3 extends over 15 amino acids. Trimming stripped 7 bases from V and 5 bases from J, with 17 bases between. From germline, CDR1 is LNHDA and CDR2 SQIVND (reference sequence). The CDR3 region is CASTSPGQSNEKLFF. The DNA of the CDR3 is TGTGCCAGTACCAGCCCCGGACAGTCAAATGAAAAACTGTTTTTT.

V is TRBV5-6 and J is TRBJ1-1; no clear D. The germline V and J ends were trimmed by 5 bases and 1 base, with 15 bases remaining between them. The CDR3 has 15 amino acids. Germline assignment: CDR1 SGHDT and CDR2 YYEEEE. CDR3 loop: CASSGRGGGNTEAFF. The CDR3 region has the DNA TGTGCCAGCAGTGGACGGGGAGGAGGGAACACTGAAGCTTTCTTT.